A single sample is the source of the 7 T cell receptor beta chains below, sequenced in a study of molecular identifiers for immune sequencing clone quantification. MiXCR was run by TCRdb on the PCR reads, yielding one entry per CDR3 protein. The sample yields approximately 40,000 distinct CDR3 sequences, about 24% seen once. The sample was naive CD8+ T cells from blood, with Jurkat cell RNA spiked in. Subset denoted: FACS-sorted CD8+CD4-CCR7+CD45RA+ naive T cells. The receptors come from a human donor in good health. Some libraries in this study had Jurkat cell RNA spiked in.

V and J are TRBV2 and TRBJ2-6, with TRBD1 identical over 9 bases. This CDR3 is built from 19 residues. V dropped 3 bases and J dropped 0; count of bases not matched to a gene: 9. Germline V CDR1 and CDR2: SNHLY, FYNNEI. As DNA, the CDR3 is TGTGCCAGCAGTGAGCTCCGGGACAGGGCTAGCTCTGGGGCCAACGTCCTGACTTTC. This gives the protein CASSELRDRASSGANVLTF.

This clonotype was counted a single time. A much larger clone is a single base away; this may be a read error. This rearrangement joins TRBV12-3 or TRBV12-4 to TRBJ2-7, with D uncertain. This CDR3 has 12 amino acids. V was trimmed by 2 bases and J by 4 bases, leaving 6 bases between them. CDR3 in amino acids: CASSLCGYEQYF. The DNA of the CDR3 is TGTGCCAGCAGTTTATGTGGTTACGAGCAGTACTTC.

Ten or more counts support this clonotype. The chain uses TRBV7-9 and TRBJ1-1; 7 nucleotides align to TRBD1. J was trimmed by 4 bases and V by 6 bases; bases with no gene match: 11. CDR3 length: 15 residues. Germline V lookup: CDR1 SEHNR, CDR2 FQNEAQ (reference sequence). The chain's CDR3 is CASSFPGQASTEAFF. CDR3 coding DNA: TGTGCCAGCAGTTTCCCCGGACAGGCGAGCACTGAAGCTTTCTTT.

This clonotype was recorded once. V is TRBV28 and J is TRBJ2-7; 7 positions match TRBD1. The CDR3 is made up of 13 amino acids. Trimming removed 4 bases from V and 2 bases from J; junction bases left unmatched: 2. Germline assignment: CDR1 MDHEN and CDR2 SYDVKM. CDR3 sequence (DNA): TGTGCCAGCAGTTACAGGGGCCCCTACGAGCAGTACTTC. Translation gives CASSYRGPYEQYF.

At least ten counts were recorded for this clonotype. The genes are TRBV29-1 and TRBJ1-4; 11 bases line up with TRBD1. The CDR3 is 14 residues long. Germline V CDR1 and CDR2: SQVTM, ANQGSEA. Germline trimming cut 6 bases from V and 5 bases from J; bases unmatched to any gene: 5. The CDR3 sequence: CSVEGQGENEKLFF. The DNA of the CDR3 is TGCAGCGTGGAGGGACAGGGGGAGAATGAAAAACTGTTTTTT.

This clonotype has a count of ten or more. J is TRBJ2-3 and V is TRBV27; unclear D gene. The germline gives CDR1 MNHEY, CDR2 SMNVEV (reference sequence). V shed 0 bases and J shed 6 bases, with 22 bases lying between them. This CDR3 is built from 18 residues. CDR3 DNA sequence: TGTGCCAGCAGTTTATCTTTCCCTAAGGCCGGATCCGATGATACGCAGTATTTT. Amino acids: CASSLSFPKAGSDDTQYF.

Ten or more counts support this clonotype. The J gene is TRBJ2-1, the V gene TRBV4-1; D is perhaps TRBD2 (5 bases). Trimming took 1 base from V and 8 from J, leaving 18 bases between them. Germline assignment: CDR1 MGHRA and CDR2 YSYEKL. The CDR3 covers 16 residues. In DNA, the CDR3 is TGCGCCAGCAGCCAAGGGGGAAACAACCTAGCTTATGAGCAGTTCTTC. Protein sequence: CASSQGGNNLAYEQFF.